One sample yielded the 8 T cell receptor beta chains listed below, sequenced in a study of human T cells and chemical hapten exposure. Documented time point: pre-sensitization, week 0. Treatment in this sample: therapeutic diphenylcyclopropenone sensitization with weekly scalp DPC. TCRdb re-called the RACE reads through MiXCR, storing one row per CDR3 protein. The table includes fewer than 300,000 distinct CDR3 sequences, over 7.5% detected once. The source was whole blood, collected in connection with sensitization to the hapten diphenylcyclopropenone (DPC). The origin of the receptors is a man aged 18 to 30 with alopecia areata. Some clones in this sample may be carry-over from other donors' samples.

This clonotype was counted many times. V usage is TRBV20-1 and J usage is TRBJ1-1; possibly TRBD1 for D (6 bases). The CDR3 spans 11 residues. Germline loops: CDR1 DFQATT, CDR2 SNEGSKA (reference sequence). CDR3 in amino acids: CTATGNTEAFF. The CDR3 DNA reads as TGCACTGCGACAGGGAACACTGAAGCTTTCTTT.

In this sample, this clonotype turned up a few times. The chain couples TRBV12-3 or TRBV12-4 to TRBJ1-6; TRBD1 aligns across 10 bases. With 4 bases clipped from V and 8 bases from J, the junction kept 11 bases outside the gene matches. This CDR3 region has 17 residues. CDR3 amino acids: CASSYPRTGGSYSPLHF. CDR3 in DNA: TGTGCCAGCAGTTACCCAAGGACAGGGGGAAGCTATTCACCCCTCCACTTT.

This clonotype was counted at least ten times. The CDR3 loop reads CAISSGRGQPQHF. The CDR3 DNA reads as TGTGCCATCAGTTCGGGGAGGGGTCAGCCCCAGCATTTT. J is TRBJ1-5 and V is TRBV10-3; TRBD1 might be the D (5 bases). CDR1 and CDR2 from the germline V gene are ENHRY and SYGVKD. This CDR3 has 13 residues. Trimming stripped 5 bases from V and 6 bases from J, with 11 bases between.

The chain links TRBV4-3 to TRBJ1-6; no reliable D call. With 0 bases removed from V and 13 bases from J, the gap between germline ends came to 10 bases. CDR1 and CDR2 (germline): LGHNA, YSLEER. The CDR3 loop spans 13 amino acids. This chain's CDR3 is CASSQDQKYPLHF. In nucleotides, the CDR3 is TGCGCCAGCAGCCAAGATCAGAAATACCCCCTCCACTTT.

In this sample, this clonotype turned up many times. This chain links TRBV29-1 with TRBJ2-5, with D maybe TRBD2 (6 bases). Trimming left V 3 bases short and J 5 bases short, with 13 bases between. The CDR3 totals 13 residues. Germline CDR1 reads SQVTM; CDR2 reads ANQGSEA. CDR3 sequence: CSVERDWEETQYF. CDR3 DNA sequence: TGCAGCGTTGAGAGGGACTGGGAGGAGACCCAGTACTTC.

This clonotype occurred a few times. CDR3 bases: TGTGCCAGCAGCTTAGAGCGACAGACCACTGAAGCTTTCTTT. Protein product: CASSLERQTTEAFF. The chain joins TRBV7-2 to TRBJ1-1; D might be TRBD1 (5 bases). CDR1 and CDR2 (germline): SGHTA, FQGNSA. The length of the CDR3 is 14 residues. V lost 1 base to trimming and J lost 4 bases, with 10 bases between them.

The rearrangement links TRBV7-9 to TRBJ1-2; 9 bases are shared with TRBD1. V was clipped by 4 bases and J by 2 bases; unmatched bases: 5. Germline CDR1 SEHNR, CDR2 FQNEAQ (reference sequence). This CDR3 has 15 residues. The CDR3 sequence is CASSSDRGLNYGYTF. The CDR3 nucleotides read TGTGCCAGCAGCTCGGACAGGGGTCTGAACTATGGCTACACCTTC.

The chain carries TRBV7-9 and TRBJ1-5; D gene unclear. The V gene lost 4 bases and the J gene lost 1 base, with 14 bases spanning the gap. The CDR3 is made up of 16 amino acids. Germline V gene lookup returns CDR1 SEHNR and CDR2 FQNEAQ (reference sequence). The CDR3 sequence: CASSSSGPGSNQPQHF. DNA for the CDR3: TGTGCCAGCAGCTCATCAGGACCGGGCAGCAATCAGCCCCAGCATTTT.